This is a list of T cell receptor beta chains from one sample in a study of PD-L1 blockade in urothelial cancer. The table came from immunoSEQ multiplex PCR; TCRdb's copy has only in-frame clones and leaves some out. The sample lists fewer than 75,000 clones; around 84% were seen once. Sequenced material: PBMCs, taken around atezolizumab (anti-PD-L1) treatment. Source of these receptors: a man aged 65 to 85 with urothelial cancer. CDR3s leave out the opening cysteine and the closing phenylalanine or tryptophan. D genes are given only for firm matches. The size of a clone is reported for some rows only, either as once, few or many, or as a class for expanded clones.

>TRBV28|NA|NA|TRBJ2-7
ASSPRLIYEQY
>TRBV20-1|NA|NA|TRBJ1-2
SAVYYGYT
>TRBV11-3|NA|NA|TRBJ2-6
ASSLPPGSGANVLT
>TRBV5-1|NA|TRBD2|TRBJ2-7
ASSLKGGLAGTIHEQY
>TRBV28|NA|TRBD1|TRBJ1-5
ASSLTGGSQPQH
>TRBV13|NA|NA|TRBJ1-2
ASSPGAGANYGYT
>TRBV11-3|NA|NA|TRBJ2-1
ASSPQFRGNEQF
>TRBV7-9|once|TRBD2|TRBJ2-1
ASSDPGLAAVGNEQF
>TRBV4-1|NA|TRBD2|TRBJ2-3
ASSQGAGGPDTQY
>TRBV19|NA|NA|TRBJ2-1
ASSNRRGPSYNEQF
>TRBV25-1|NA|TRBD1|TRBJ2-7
ASSAWDRSKEQY
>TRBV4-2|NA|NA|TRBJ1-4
ASSSRAGPSTNEKLF
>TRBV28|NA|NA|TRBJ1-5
ASTDRRSNQPQH
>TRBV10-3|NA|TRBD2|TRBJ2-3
AISEGRGTDTQY
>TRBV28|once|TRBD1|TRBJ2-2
ASRRPDRGRTGELF
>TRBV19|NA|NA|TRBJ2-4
ASSEGLSAKNIQY
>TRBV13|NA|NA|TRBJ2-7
ASSLGTVTNPFSYEQY
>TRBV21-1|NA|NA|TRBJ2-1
ASSTFPGLAENNEQF
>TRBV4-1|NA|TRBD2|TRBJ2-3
ASSQRLAGRTDTQY
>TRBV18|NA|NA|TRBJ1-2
ASSPPPRGSLYYGYT
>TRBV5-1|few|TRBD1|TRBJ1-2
ASSLAGTGGGYT
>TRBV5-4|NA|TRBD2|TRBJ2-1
ASSFTSGKNNEQF
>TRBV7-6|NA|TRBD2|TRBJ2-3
ASSLFRREKTDTQY
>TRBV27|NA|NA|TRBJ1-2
ASSLAGAPYGYT
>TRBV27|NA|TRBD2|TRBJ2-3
ASRLAGAPDTQY
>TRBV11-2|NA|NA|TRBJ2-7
ASSLQSYEQY
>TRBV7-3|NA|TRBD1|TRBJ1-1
ASSPHRGLGTEAF